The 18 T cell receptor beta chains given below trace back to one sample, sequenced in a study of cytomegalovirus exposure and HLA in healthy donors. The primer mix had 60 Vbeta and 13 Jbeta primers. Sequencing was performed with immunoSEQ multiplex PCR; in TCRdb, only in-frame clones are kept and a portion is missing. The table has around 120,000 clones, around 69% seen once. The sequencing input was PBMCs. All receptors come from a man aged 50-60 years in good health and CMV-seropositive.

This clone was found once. CDR3 protein: CASSWGPRSTEAFF. The CDR3 nucleotides read TGTGCCAGCAGTTGGGGCCCCAGGAGCACTGAAGCTTTCTTT. This chain uses TRBV6-5 with TRBJ1-1, with D tentatively TRBD1 (5 bases). The CDR3 is made up of 14 amino acids. Germline lookup yields CDR1 MNHEY and CDR2 SVGAGI. V was trimmed by 4 bases and J by 4 bases, leaving 13 bases between them.

Here the CDR3 DNA reads TGTGCCAGCAGTTGGAGGGCTCTCCACGAGGGCGAGCAGTACTTC. Residues: CASSWRALHEGEQYF. J is TRBJ2-5 and V is TRBV6-6, with D tentatively TRBD2 (6 bases). The J call may be faulty, since TRBJ2-7 better matches the DNA end. The length of the CDR3 is 15 residues. Germline V gene sequence: CDR1 MNHNY, CDR2 SVGAGI (reference sequence).

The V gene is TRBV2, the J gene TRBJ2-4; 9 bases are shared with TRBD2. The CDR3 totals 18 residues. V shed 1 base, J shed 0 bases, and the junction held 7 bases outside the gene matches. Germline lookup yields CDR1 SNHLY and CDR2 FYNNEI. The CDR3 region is CASSEELAGDLAKNIQYF. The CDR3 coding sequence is TGTGCCAGCAGTGAAGAGTTAGCGGGGGATCTAGCCAAAAACATTCAGTACTTC. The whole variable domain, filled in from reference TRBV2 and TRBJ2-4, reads EPEVTQTPSHQVTQMGQEVILRCVPISNHLYFYWYRQILGQKVEFLVSFYNNEISEKSEIFDDQFSVERPDGSNFTLKIRSTKLEDSAMYFCASSEELAGDLAKNIQYFGAGTRLSVL.

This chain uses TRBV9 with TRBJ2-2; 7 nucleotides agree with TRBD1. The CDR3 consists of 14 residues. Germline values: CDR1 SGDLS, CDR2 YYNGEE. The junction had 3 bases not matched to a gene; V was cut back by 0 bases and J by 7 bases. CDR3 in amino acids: CASSVGQGGGELFF. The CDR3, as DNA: TGTGCCAGCAGCGTAGGACAGGGCGGCGGGGAGCTGTTTTTT. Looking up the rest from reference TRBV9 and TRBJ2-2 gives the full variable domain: DSGVTQTPKHLITATGQRVTLRCSPRSGDLSVYWYQQSLDQGLQFLIQYYNGEERAKGNILERFSAQQFPDLHSELNLSSLELGDSALYFCASSVGQGGGELFFGEGSRLTVL.

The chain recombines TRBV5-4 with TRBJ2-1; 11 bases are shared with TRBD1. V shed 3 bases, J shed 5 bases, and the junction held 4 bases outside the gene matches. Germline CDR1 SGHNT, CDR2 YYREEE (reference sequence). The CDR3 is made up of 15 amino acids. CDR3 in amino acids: CASSSDRGLDNEQFF. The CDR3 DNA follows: TGTGCCAGCAGCTCGGACAGGGGGCTCGACAATGAGCAGTTCTTC.

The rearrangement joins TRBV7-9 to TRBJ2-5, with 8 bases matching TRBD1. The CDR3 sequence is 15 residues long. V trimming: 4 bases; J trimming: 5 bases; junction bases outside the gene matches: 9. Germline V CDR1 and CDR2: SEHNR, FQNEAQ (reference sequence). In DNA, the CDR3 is TGTGCCAGCAGCTCCCGGACAGGGTTCGGGGAGACCCAGTACTTC. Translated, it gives CASSSRTGFGETQYF. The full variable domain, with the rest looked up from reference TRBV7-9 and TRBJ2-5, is DTGVSQNPRHKITKRGQNVTFRCDPISEHNRLYWYRQTLGQGPEFLTYFQNEAQLEKSRLLSDRFSAERPKGSFSTLEIQRTEQGDSAMYLCASSSRTGFGETQYFGPGTRLLVL.

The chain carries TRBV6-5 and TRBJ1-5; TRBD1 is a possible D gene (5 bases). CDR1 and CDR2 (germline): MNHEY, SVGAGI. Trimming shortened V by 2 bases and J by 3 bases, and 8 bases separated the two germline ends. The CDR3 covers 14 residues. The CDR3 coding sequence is TGTGCCAGCAGTTACGGGGCCTTCAATCAGCCCCAGCATTTT. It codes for CASSYGAFNQPQHF.

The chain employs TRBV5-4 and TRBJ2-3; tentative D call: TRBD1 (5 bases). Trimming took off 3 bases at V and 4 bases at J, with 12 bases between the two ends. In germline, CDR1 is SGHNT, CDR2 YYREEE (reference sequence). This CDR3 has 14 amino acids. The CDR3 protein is CASSSAGSPDTQYF. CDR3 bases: TGTGCCAGCAGCTCCGCAGGGTCCCCAGATACGCAGTATTTT.

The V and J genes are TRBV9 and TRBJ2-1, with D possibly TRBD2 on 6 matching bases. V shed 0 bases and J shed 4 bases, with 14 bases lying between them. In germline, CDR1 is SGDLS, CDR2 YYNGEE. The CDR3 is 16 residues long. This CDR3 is CASSVGSGTSYNEQFF. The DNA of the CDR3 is TGTGCCAGCAGCGTAGGATCCGGGACTTCTTACAATGAGCAGTTCTTC.

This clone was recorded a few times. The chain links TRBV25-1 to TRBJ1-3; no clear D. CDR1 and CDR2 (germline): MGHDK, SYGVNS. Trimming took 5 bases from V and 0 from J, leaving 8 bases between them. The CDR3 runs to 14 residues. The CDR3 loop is CASSYGGSGNTIYF. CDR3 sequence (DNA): TGTGCCAGCAGTTACGGAGGCTCTGGAAACACCATATATTTT.

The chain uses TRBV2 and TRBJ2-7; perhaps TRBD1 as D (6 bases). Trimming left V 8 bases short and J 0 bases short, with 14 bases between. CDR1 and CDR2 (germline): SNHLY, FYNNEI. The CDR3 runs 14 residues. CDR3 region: CASLQGVLSYEQYF. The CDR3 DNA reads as TGTGCCAGCCTACAGGGCGTCCTCTCCTACGAGCAGTACTTC.

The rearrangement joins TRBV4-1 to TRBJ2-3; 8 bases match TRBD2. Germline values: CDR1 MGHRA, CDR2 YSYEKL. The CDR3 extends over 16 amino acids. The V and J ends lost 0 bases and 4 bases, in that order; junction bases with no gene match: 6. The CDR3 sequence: CASSQEGGGRPDTQYF. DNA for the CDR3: TGCGCCAGCAGCCAAGAAGGCGGGGGGCGCCCAGATACGCAGTATTTT.

This CDR3 is CASKFEGHSSYEQYF. CDR3 in DNA: TGTGCCAGCAAATTTGAGGGCCACTCCTCCTACGAGCAGTACTTC. This sequence joins TRBV2 and TRBJ2-7, with D perhaps matching TRBD2 (5 bases). The V end was cut by 7 bases, the J end by 0 bases, with 16 bases between. This CDR3 region has 15 residues. Germline V CDR1 and CDR2: SNHLY, FYNNEI. Using reference TRBV2 and TRBJ2-7 for the parts outside the CDR3, the full variable domain is EPEVTQTPSHQVTQMGQEVILRCVPISNHLYFYWYRQILGQKVEFLVSFYNNEISEKSEIFDDQFSVERPDGSNFTLKIRSTKLEDSAMYFCASKFEGHSSYEQYFGPGTRLTVT.

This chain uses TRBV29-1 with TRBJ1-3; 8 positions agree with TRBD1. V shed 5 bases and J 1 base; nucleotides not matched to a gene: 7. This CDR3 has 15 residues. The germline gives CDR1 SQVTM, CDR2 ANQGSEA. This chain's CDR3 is CSVWKGTGSGNTIYF. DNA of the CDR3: TGCAGCGTTTGGAAGGGGACAGGTTCTGGAAACACCATATATTTT.

In nucleotides, the CDR3 is TGTGCCAGCAGCACGCCGACAGGGGGACGGGGCACAGATACGCAGTATTTT. Amino acids: CASSTPTGGRGTDTQYF. The chain links TRBV5-4 to TRBJ2-3; 9 nucleotides align to TRBD1. CDR3 size: 17 residues. The junction had 10 bases not matched to a gene; V was cut back by 4 bases and J by 1 base. Germline loops: CDR1 SGHNT, CDR2 YYREEE (reference sequence).

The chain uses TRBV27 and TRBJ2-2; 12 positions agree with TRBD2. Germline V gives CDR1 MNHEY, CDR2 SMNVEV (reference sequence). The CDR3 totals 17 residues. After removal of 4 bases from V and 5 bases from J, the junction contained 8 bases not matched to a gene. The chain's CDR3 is CASSSPSGGAGTGELFF. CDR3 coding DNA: TGTGCCAGCAGTTCCCCTAGCGGGGGGGCAGGGACCGGGGAGCTGTTTTTT.

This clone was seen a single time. The chain's CDR3 is CASSPRQGEVNEQYF. CDR3 in DNA: TGTGCCAGCAGCCCCCGACAGGGTGAAGTGAACGAGCAGTACTTC. The rearrangement joins TRBV7-6 to TRBJ2-7; TRBD1 matches 7 bases. V shed 5 bases, J shed 5 bases, and the junction held 12 bases outside the gene matches. Germline V lookup: CDR1 SGHVS, CDR2 FNYEAQ. The CDR3 contains 15 residues. Variable domain in full (rest from reference TRBV7-6 and TRBJ2-7): GAGVSQSPRYKVTKRGQDVALRCDPISGHVSLYWYRQALGQGPEFLTYFNYEAQQDKSGLPNDRFSAERPEGSISTLTIQRTEQRDSAMYRCASSPRQGEVNEQYFGPGTRLTVT.

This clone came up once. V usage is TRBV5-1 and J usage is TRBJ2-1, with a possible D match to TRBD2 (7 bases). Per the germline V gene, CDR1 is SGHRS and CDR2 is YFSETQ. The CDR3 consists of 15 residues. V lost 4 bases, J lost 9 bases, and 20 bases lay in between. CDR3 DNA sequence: TGCGCCAGCAGCCCTAGGGGGACTACCCCCCGTGAGCAGTTCTTC. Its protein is CASSPRGTTPREQFF.